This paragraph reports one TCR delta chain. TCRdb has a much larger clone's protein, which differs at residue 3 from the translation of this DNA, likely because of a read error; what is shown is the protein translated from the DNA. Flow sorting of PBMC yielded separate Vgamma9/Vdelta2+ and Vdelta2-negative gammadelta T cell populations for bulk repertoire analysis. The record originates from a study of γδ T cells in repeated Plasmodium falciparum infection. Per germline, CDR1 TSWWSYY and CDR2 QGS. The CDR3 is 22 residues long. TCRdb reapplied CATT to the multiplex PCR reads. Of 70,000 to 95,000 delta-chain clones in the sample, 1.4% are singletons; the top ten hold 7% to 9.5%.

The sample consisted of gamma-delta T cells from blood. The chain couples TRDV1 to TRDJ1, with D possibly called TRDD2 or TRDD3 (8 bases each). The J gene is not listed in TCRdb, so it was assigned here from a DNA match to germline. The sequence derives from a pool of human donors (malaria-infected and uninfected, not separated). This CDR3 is CAPGDPVGFLPVLGAYTDKLIF. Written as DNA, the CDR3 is TGTGCTCCTGGGGACCCGGTGGGCTTCCTACCGGTACTGGGGGCCTACACCGATAAACTCATCTTT.